The 27 T cell receptor beta chains below come from one sample, sequenced in a study of T cell responses to AZD1222 COVID-19 vaccine. Sequenced by immunoSEQ multiplex PCR; TCRdb stores in-frame clones only, minus some. The data contain 100,000 to 120,000 clones, roughly 93% of them singletons. The sample in question was peripheral blood, obtained 28 days after the second AZD1222 dose. The receptors originated from an adult who received the AZD1222 COVID-19 vaccine.

The V gene is TRBV19, the J gene TRBJ1-5; TRBD1 agrees at 7 bases. The ends lost 6 bases at V and 6 bases at J; junction bases unmatched: 8. CDR3 length: 14 amino acids. Germline lookup yields CDR1 LNHDA and CDR2 SQIVND (reference sequence). CDR3 in amino acids: CASRTGTALQPQHF. The CDR3 region has the DNA TGTGCCAGTAGAACCGGGACAGCCCTTCAGCCCCAGCATTTT.

The CDR3 nucleotides are TGCGCCAGCAGCCAAGATCACGGGAGGGCCGGCTACGAGCAGTACTTC. This codes for CASSQDHGRAGYEQYF. J is TRBJ2-7 and V is TRBV4-1, with 8 positions matching TRBD2. CDR3 length: 16 residues. Germline V gene lookup returns CDR1 MGHRA and CDR2 YSYEKL. V dropped 0 bases and J dropped 3; count of bases not matched to a gene: 7.

The rearrangement joins TRBV9 to TRBJ2-7; 8 bases are a match to TRBD2. The CDR3 has 14 amino acids. Germline V gene sequence: CDR1 SGDLS, CDR2 YYNGEE. The V gene end was trimmed by 3 bases and the J gene end by 4 bases; junction bases not matched to a gene: 6. This CDR3 is CASSASGLAYEQYF. In nucleotides, the CDR3 is TGTGCCAGCAGCGCCTCCGGACTAGCTTACGAGCAGTACTTC.

The rearrangement uses TRBV5-6 and TRBJ2-7; unclear D gene. The CDR3 runs to 12 residues. The V and J ends lost 4 bases and 4 bases respectively, with 9 bases between them. The V gene's germline CDR1 is SGHDT and CDR2 YYEEEE. The CDR3 protein is CASSQDLYEQYF. In DNA, the CDR3 is TGTGCCAGCAGCCAGGACCTATACGAGCAGTACTTC.

The V call is TRBV6-5, the J call TRBJ1-6; tentative D call: TRBD1 (5 bases). The CDR3 covers 14 residues. Trimming pared 6 bases from V and 7 bases from J, leaving 13 bases between. CDR1 and CDR2 (germline): MNHEY, SVGAGI. The DNA of the CDR3 is TGTGCCAGCAGACTAGGGACTCGGAATTCACCCCTCCACTTT. It is translated as CASRLGTRNSPLHF.

CDR3 amino acids: CASSFEGDTQYF. The CDR3 DNA sequence: TGCGCCAGCAGCTTTGAAGGAGATACGCAGTATTTT. The chain recombines TRBV5-1 with TRBJ2-3; no firm D call. Trimming took 2 bases from V and 5 from J, leaving 6 bases between them. Germline CDR1 is SGHRS and CDR2 is YFSETQ. The CDR3 is 12 amino acids. The full variable domain, completed using reference TRBV5-1 and TRBJ2-3, is KAGVTQTPRYLIKTRGQQVTLSCSPISGHRSVSWYQQTPGQGLQFLFEYFSETQRNKGNFPGRFSGRQFSNSRSEMNVSTLELGDSALYLCASSFEGDTQYFGPGTRLTVL.

The V and J genes are TRBV11-2 and TRBJ2-2, with TRBD2 as a possible D gene (5 bases). The V end lost 5 bases, the J end lost 5 bases, and 18 bases lay between the germline ends. The CDR3 sequence is 16 residues long. The germline V gene has CDR1 SGHAT and CDR2 FQNNGV. The CDR3 spells CASSQLEGERTGELFF. For the CDR3, the DNA is TGTGCCAGCAGCCAGTTAGAGGGAGAAAGAACCGGGGAGCTGTTTTTT.

V usage is TRBV12-5 and J usage is TRBJ1-3, with TRBD1 identical over 7 bases. The J segment lost 0 bases and the V segment lost 5 bases, leaving 7 bases of the junction unmatched. From germline, CDR1 is LGHNT and CDR2 FRNRAP. The CDR3 extends over 16 amino acids. The CDR3 is CASGPGTAGSGNTIYF. CDR3 bases: TGTGCTAGTGGTCCCGGGACAGCCGGCTCTGGAAACACCATATATTTT.

The J gene is TRBJ1-1, the V gene TRBV19, with D hard to call. CDR1 and CDR2 (germline): LNHDA, SQIVND (reference sequence). Trimming cost V 3 bases and J 2 bases, with 13 bases left between them. The CDR3 runs 15 residues. The CDR3 loop reads CASSILDTGNTEAFF. The CDR3 DNA sequence: TGTGCCAGTAGTATCCTCGACACGGGCAACACTGAAGCTTTCTTT. Full variable domain (remainder filled in from reference TRBV19 and TRBJ1-1): DGGITQSPKYLFRKEGQNVTLSCEQNLNHDAMYWYRQDPGQGLRLIYYSQIVNDFQKGDIAEGYSVSREKKESFPLTVTSAQKNPTAFYLCASSILDTGNTEAFFGQGTRLTVV.

The rearrangement links TRBV19 to TRBJ2-1; the match to TRBD1 covers 7 bases. The V gene end was trimmed by 6 bases and the J gene end by 1 base; junction bases not matched to a gene: 12. CDR3 length: 17 amino acids. The germline CDR1 and CDR2 sequences are LNHDA and SQIVND (reference sequence). In DNA, the CDR3 is TGTGCCAGTAGAACACAGGGACAGCCTACATCCTACAATGAGCAGTTCTTC. It specifies CASRTQGQPTSYNEQFF.

The chain uses TRBV7-8 and TRBJ2-4, with D possibly TRBD2 on 5 matching bases. Looked up from germline, CDR1 is SGHVS and CDR2 is FQNEAQ. The CDR3 consists of 14 residues. V lost 5 bases and J 0 bases, leaving 8 bases between the germline ends. The CDR3 bases are TGTGCCAGCAGCCTCGGACTAGCCAAAAACATTCAGTACTTC. It codes for CASSLGLAKNIQYF. Full variable domain (rest looked up from reference TRBV7-8 and TRBJ2-4): GAGVSQSPRYKVAKRGQDVALRCDPISGHVSLFWYQQALGQGPEFLTYFQNEAQLDKSGLPSDRFFAERPEGSVSTLKIQRTQQEDSAVYLCASSLGLAKNIQYFGAGTRLSVL.

The rearrangement uses TRBV11-2 and TRBJ1-2; the D gene is possibly TRBD1 (5 bases). Trimming removed 0 bases from V and 6 bases from J, with 14 bases in between. CDR1 is SGHAT and CDR2 is FQNNGV in the germline V gene. CDR3 length: 15 residues. CDR3 coding DNA: TGTGCCAGCAGCTTAGATAGGGTTGAAGGGGATGGCTACACCTTC. Its translation: CASSLDRVEGDGYTF.

V usage is TRBV29-1 and J usage is TRBJ1-5; no clear D gene. CDR1 and CDR2 from the germline V gene are SQVTM and ANQGSEA. The CDR3 is made up of 13 amino acids. The V gene lost 5 bases and the J gene lost 2 bases, with 10 bases spanning the gap. For the CDR3, the DNA is TGCAGCGTTCAGGAATCGGGCAATCAGCCCCAGCATTTT. It translates to CSVQESGNQPQHF. Combining the CDR3 with reference TRBV29-1 and TRBJ1-5 gives the whole variable domain SAVISQKPSRDICQRGTSLTIQCQVDSQVTMMFWYRQQPGQSLTLIATANQGSEATYESGFVIDKFPISRPNLTFSTLTVSNMSPEDSSIYLCSVQESGNQPQHFGDGTRLSIL.

The chain combines TRBV27 with TRBJ1-5; TRBD1 is a possible D gene (5 bases). This CDR3 is 14 amino acids long. Trimming pared 3 bases from V and 7 bases from J, leaving 13 bases between. The germline CDR1 and CDR2 sequences are MNHEY and SMNVEV (reference sequence). The CDR3 is CASSLTGGDQPQHF. CDR3 bases: TGTGCCAGCAGTTTGACGGGGGGAGACCAGCCCCAGCATTTT.

The chain joins TRBV12-3 or TRBV12-4 to TRBJ1-1; D gene ambiguous. V was trimmed by 3 bases and J by 2 bases, leaving 4 bases between them. The CDR3 sequence is 12 residues long. In DNA form, the CDR3 reads TGTGCCAGCAGTTTCGAAAACACTGAAGCTTTCTTT. Its translation is CASSFENTEAFF.

This chain connects TRBV27 to TRBJ2-7; 9 bases agree with TRBD1. The CDR3 spans 17 residues. J lost 3 bases, V lost 5 bases, and 14 bases had no gene match. CDR1 is MNHEY, CDR2 SMNVEV, per germline (reference sequence). The CDR3 protein is CASSPRQGGGDIYEQYF. The CDR3 DNA reads as TGTGCCAGCAGTCCAAGACAGGGGGGTGGTGACATCTACGAGCAGTACTTC.

The chain joins TRBV18 to TRBJ2-1; no clear D. The CDR3 contains 13 residues. V lost 0 bases, J lost 7 bases, and 7 bases lay in between. CDR1 is KGHSH, CDR2 LQKENI, per germline. CDR3 coding DNA: TGTGCCAGCTCACCACCGACCCGAAATGAGCAGTTCTTC. Translating it yields CASSPPTRNEQFF.

This chain's CDR3 is CASSLAGWGRGSSPLHF. CDR3 bases: TGTGCCAGCAGCTTAGCGGGTTGGGGCAGGGGTTCTTCACCCCTCCACTTT. The J gene is TRBJ1-6, the V gene TRBV7-6, with D perhaps TRBD1 (6 bases). CDR3 length equals 17 residues. V lost 0 bases to trimming and J lost 9 bases, with 18 bases between them. Germline V gene lookup returns CDR1 SGHVS and CDR2 FNYEAQ.

J is TRBJ1-3 and V is TRBV19; tentatively, D is TRBD1 (5 bases). This CDR3 contains 13 residues. CDR1 and CDR2 from the germline V gene are LNHDA and SQIVND (reference sequence). With 6 bases removed from V and 4 bases from J, the gap between germline ends came to 10 bases. CDR3 sequence: CASRTDMGNTIYF. The CDR3 bases are TGTGCCAGTAGGACGGACATGGGAAACACCATATATTTT.

This clone was picked up one time. The genes are TRBV14 and TRBJ1-5; D may be TRBD1 (5 bases). Trimming shortened V by 0 bases and J by 9 bases, and 9 bases separated the two germline ends. Germline CDR1 SGHDN, CDR2 FVKESK. The CDR3 has 13 residues. The CDR3 loop reads CASSQEPTGPQHF. CDR3 DNA sequence: TGTGCCAGCAGCCAAGAACCAACAGGGCCCCAGCATTTT.

V is TRBV19 and J is TRBJ1-1; tentative D call: TRBD1 (5 bases). Germline lookup yields CDR1 LNHDA and CDR2 SQIVND (reference sequence). The ends were cut back, 5 bases at V and 5 bases at J, with 18 bases in the middle. CDR3 size: 15 residues. CDR3 sequence: CASSLPPGLRTEAFF. CDR3 nucleotide sequence: TGTGCCAGTAGTCTACCTCCAGGGTTACGGACTGAAGCTTTCTTT.

In this sample, this clone turned up once. This chain connects TRBV6-4 to TRBJ2-3; D remains unclear. Germline V gene data show CDR1 as MRHNA and CDR2 as SNTAGT. CDR3 length equals 14 residues. V was cut by 0 bases and J by 2 bases, with 6 bases left in between. CDR3 region: CASSDSSATDTQYF. As DNA, the CDR3 is TGTGCCAGCAGTGACTCATCGGCCACAGATACGCAGTATTTT.

This clone was seen only once. The chain recombines TRBV11-2 with TRBJ1-2; possibly TRBD1 for D (5 bases). V was trimmed by 5 bases and J by 8 bases, leaving 18 bases between them. Per germline, CDR1 SGHAT and CDR2 FQNNGV. The CDR3 spans 14 residues. This CDR3 is CASSLKGTADGYTF. In DNA form, the CDR3 reads TGTGCCAGCAGCCTAAAGGGGACGGCGGACGGCTACACCTTC.

This clone was seen only a few times. J is TRBJ1-1 and V is TRBV5-1, with 7 positions matching TRBD1. Per the germline V gene, CDR1 is SGHRS and CDR2 is YFSETQ. CDR3 length: 15 amino acids. The ends lost 4 bases at V and 3 bases at J; junction bases unmatched: 9. CDR3 in DNA: TGCGCCAGCAGCCCAAGGACAGGAATAGACACTGAAGCTTTCTTT. Its protein is CASSPRTGIDTEAFF.

This rearrangement joins TRBV6-5 to TRBJ2-2, with TRBD2 matching 8 bases. J gave up 1 base and V 10 bases, and 5 bases lay outside the gene matches. Germline values: CDR1 MNHEY, CDR2 SVGAGI. CDR3 length equals 14 residues. The CDR3, as DNA: TGTGCCACCTACAGCGGGGGGAACACCGGGGAGCTGTTTTTT. Protein sequence: CATYSGGNTGELFF.

V usage is TRBV5-6 and J usage is TRBJ1-5; no clear D gene. V shed 1 base and J shed 1 base, with 6 bases lying between them. Germline V gives CDR1 SGHDT, CDR2 YYEEEE. This CDR3 has 14 amino acids. The CDR3 is CASSLYISNQPQHF. The CDR3 DNA follows: TGTGCCAGCAGCTTGTACATCAGCAATCAGCCCCAGCATTTT.

The chain couples TRBV2 to TRBJ1-1, with D possibly being TRBD1 (5 bases). Between the trimmed V and J ends, which lost 8 bases and 5 bases, there was a span of 12 bases. The CDR3 is 12 amino acids. Germline V gives CDR1 SNHLY, CDR2 FYNNEI. The CDR3 region has the DNA TGTGCCAGCCGGGGGAGGGTGACTGAAGCTTTCTTT. Translation: CASRGRVTEAFF.